Listed below are T cell receptor beta chains from one sample, sequenced in a study of regulatory T cells in long-lasting Graves disease. TCRdb re-analysed the multiplex PCR reads in MiXCR, keeping a single row per CDR3 protein. In the table there are approximately 460,000 distinct CDR3 sequences, about 15% of which are singletons. These sequences were also reported in another study, on T cells in Graves' hyperthyroidism and ophthalmopathy.

This sample comprised peripheral blood mononuclear cells (PBMCs), obtained at new diagnosis, from a patient treated with antithyroid drugs. The receptors were sampled from a woman aged 30 to 39 with Graves disease. CDR3s include the opening cysteine and the closing phenylalanine or tryptophan. Each record gives: D gene, J gene, V gene, clone size, CDR3 DNA, CDR3 protein. A D gene is named only where the DNA matches it firmly. The size field is filled for only some rows; it gives once, few, many or a size class.

TRBD2 TRBJ2-5 TRBV19 NA TGTGCCAGTAGTATGGGTCTGGTTTTAGCGGGAGGGGAAGAGACCCAGTACTTC CASSMGLVLAGGEETQYF
NA TRBJ2-3 TRBV7-2 NA TGTGCCAGCAGCACTTTTAAACCGAAAGCTAGCGAGTACACAGATACGCAGTATTTT CASSTFKPKASEYTDTQYF
TRBD2 TRBJ2-3 TRBV9 few TGTGCCAGCAGCCCTTTCCTAGCGGGCCACACAGATACGCAGTATTTT CASSPFLAGHTDTQYF
TRBD2 TRBJ2-7 TRBV6-2/TRBV6-3 many TGTGCCAGCCTAACAGCGGGATCCTACGAGCAGTACTTC CASLTAGSYEQYF
NA TRBJ2-1 TRBV3-1 NA TGTGCCAGCAGCCAAGATCACGGCCTAGCAGCCTCCTACAATGAGCAGTTCTTC CASSQDHGLAASYNEQFF
NA TRBJ2-7 TRBV11-2 many TGTGCCAGCAGCTGGGACGCGGGCGGCGAGCAGTACTTC CASSWDAGGEQYF
TRBD2 TRBJ2-3 TRBV7-9 NA TGTGCCAGCAGCCCGTCGGGAGGGCGATCCACAGATACGCAGTATTTT CASSPSGGRSTDTQYF
NA TRBJ2-4 TRBV7-2 many TGTGCCAGCAGCTTAGGGTTCGCTTTATCCGCCAAAAACATTCAGTACTTC CASSLGFALSAKNIQYF
NA TRBJ1-5 TRBV12-3/TRBV12-4 many TGTGCCAGCAGCCCTCAAGGGACCCCTGGGCAGCCCCAGCATTTT CASSPQGTPGQPQHF
TRBD1 TRBJ2-2 TRBV19 NA TGTGCCAGTACTACGGGGGACAGGCTCGGCGGGGAGCTGTTTTTT CASTTGDRLGGELFF
TRBD1 TRBJ2-7 TRBV19 few TGTGCCAGCAGCTCCACCGGGACAGGAGTCTACGAGCAGTACTTC CASSSTGTGVYEQYF
NA TRBJ1-1 TRBV19 many TGTGCCACCACCCCCGGGGGTTGGAACACTGAAGCTTTCTTT CATTPGGWNTEAFF